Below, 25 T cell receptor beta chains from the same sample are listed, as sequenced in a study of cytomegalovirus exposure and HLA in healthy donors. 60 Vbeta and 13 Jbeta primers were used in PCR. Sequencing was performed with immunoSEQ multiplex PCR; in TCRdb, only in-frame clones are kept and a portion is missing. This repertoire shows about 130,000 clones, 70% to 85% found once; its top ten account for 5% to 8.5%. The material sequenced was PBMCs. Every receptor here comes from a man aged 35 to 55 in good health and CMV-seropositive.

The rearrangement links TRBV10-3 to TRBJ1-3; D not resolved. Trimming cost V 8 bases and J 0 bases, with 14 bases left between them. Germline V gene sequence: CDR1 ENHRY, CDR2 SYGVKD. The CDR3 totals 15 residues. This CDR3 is CAIRAGASSGNTIYF. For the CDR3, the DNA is TGTGCCATCCGGGCGGGAGCTAGCTCTGGAAACACCATATATTTT.

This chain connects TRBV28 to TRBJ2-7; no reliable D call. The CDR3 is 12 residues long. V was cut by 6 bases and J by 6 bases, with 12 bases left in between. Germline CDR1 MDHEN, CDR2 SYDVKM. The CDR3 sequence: CASSEYSREQYF. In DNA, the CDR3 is TGTGCCAGCAGCGAATACTCCCGCGAGCAGTACTTC.

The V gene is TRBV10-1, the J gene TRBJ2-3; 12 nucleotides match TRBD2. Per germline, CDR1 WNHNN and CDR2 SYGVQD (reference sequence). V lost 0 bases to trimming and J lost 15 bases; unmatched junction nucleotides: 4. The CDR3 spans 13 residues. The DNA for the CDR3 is TGCGCCAGCAGTGAGTCGACTAGCGGGAGTTACTATTTT. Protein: CASSESTSGSYYF.

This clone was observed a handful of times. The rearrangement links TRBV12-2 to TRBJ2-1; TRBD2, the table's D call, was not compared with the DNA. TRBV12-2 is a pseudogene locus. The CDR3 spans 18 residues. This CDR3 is CASRLTSIAGAIVNEQFF. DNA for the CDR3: TGTGCAAGTCGCTTAACCTCCATAGCGGGCGCTATTGTCAATGAGCAGTTCTTC.

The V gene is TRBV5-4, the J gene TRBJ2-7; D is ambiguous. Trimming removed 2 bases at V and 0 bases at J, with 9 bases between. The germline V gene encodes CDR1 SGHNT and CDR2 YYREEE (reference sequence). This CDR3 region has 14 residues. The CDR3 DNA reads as TGTGCCAGCAGCTTCACAGCAAGCTCCTACGAGCAGTACTTC. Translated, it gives CASSFTASSYEQYF.

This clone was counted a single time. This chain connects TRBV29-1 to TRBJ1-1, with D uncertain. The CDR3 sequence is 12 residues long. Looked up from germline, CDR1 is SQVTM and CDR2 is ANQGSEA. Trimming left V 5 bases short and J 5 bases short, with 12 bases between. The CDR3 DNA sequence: TGCAGCGTTCACGAGGGTGGGACTGAAGCTTTCTTT. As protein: CSVHEGGTEAFF.

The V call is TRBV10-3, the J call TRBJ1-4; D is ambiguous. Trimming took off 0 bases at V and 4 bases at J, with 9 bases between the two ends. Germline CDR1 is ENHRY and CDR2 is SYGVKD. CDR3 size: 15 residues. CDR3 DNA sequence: TGTGCCATCAGTGAGTCACAGCCAAATAATGAAAAACTGTTTTTT. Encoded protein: CAISESQPNNEKLFF.

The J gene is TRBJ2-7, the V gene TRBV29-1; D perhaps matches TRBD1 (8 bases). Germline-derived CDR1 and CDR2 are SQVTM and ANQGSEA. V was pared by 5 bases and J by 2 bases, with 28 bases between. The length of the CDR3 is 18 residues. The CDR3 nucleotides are TGCAGCGTTTATACAGGGGGTGCCGGGAAGGGGGGGGCCTACGAGCAGTACTTC. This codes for CSVYTGGAGKGGAYEQYF.

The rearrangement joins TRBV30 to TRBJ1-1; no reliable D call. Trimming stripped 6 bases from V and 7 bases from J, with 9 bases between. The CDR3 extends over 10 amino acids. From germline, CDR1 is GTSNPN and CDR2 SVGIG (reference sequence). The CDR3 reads CACSGFEAFF. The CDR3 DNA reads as TGTGCCTGTTCCGGGTTTGAAGCTTTCTTT.

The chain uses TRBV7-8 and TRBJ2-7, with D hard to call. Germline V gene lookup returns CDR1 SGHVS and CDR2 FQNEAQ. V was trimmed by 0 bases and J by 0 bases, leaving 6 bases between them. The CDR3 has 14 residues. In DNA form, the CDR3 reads TGTGCCAGCAGCTTAGCCCCGGGCTCCTACGAGCAGTACTTC. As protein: CASSLAPGSYEQYF.

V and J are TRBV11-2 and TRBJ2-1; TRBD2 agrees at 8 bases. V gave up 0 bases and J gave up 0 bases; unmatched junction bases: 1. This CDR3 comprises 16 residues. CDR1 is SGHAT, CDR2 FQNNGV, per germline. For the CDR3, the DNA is TGTGCCAGCAGCTTAGAAGCGGGGGTCTCCTACAATGAGCAGTTCTTC. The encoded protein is CASSLEAGVSYNEQFF.

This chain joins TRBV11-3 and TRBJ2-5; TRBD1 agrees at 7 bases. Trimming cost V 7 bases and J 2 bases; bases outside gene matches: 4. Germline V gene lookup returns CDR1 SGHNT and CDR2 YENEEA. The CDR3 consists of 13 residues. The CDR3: CASTSGQQETQYF. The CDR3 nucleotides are TGTGCCAGCACCTCGGGACAGCAAGAGACCCAGTACTTC.

The CDR3 here is CASSGGVPSYNEQFF. In DNA, the CDR3 is TGTGCCAGTAGTGGCGGGGTTCCCTCCTACAATGAGCAGTTCTTC. The chain couples TRBV19 to TRBJ2-1, with D perhaps matching TRBD2 (6 bases). Trimming stripped 5 bases from V and 0 bases from J, with 11 bases between. Germline V gene data show CDR1 as LNHDA and CDR2 as SQIVND (reference sequence). This CDR3 has 15 amino acids.

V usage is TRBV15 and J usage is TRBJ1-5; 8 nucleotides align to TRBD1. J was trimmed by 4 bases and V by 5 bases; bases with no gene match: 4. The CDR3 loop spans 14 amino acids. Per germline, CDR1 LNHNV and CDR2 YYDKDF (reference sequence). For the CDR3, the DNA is TGTGCCACCAGCCTCCGACAGGGGAATCAGCCCCAGCATTTT. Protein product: CATSLRQGNQPQHF.

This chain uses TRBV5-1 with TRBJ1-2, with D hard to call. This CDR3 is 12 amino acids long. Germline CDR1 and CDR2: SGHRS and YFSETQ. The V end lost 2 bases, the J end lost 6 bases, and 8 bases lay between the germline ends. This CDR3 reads CASSFMGDGYTF. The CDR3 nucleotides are TGCGCCAGCAGCTTTATGGGCGATGGCTACACCTTC. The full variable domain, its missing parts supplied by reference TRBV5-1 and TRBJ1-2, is KAGVTQTPRYLIKTRGQQVTLSCSPISGHRSVSWYQQTPGQGLQFLFEYFSETQRNKGNFPGRFSGRQFSNSRSEMNVSTLELGDSALYLCASSFMGDGYTFGSGTRLTVV.

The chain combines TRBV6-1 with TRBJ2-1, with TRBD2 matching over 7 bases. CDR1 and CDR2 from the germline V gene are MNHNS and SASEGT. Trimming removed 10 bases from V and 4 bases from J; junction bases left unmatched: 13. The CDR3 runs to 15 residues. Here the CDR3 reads CATKPTSSSYNEQFF. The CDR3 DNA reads TGTGCCACCAAACCGACTAGCTCTTCTTACAATGAGCAGTTCTTC.

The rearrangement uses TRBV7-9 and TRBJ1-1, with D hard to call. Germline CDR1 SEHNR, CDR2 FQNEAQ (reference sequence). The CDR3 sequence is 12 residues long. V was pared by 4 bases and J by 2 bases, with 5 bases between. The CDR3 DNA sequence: TGTGCCAGCAGCTCCCAAAACACTGAAGCTTTCTTT. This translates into CASSSQNTEAFF.

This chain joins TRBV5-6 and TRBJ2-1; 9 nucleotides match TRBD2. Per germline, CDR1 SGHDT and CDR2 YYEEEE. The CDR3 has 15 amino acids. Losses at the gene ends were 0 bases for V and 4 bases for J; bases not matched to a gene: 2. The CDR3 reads CASSLVSGGYNEQFF. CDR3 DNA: TGTGCCAGCAGCTTGGTCAGCGGGGGGTACAATGAGCAGTTCTTC.

The CDR3 region has the DNA TGTGCCAGCAGCTTAGCGGGAGGCCCCTACAATGAGCAGTTCTTC. This codes for CASSLAGGPYNEQFF. The chain links TRBV11-1 to TRBJ2-1, with D possibly matching TRBD2 (6 bases). Per germline, CDR1 SGHAT and CDR2 FQDESV (reference sequence). V was shortened by 0 bases and J by 2 bases, with 8 bases between the two germline ends. This CDR3 has 15 amino acids.

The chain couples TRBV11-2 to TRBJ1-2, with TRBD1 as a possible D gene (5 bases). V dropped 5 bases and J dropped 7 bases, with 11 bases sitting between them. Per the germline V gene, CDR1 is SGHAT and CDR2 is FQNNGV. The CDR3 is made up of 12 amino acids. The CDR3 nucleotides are TGTGCCAGCAGCCCGGGACTTATTGGCTACACCTTC. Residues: CASSPGLIGYTF. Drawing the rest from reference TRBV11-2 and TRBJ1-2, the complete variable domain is EAGVAQSPRYKIIEKRQSVAFWCNPISGHATLYWYQQILGQGPKLLIQFQNNGVVDDSQLPKDRFSAERLKGVDSTLKIQPAKLEDSAVYLCASSPGLIGYTFGSGTRLTVV.

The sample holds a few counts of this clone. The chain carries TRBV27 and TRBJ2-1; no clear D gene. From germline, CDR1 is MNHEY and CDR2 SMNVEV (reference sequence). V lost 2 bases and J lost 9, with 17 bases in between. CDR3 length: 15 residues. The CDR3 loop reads CASSLERQPIGEQFF. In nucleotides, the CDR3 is TGTGCCAGCAGTTTAGAGAGACAACCGATCGGTGAGCAGTTCTTC.

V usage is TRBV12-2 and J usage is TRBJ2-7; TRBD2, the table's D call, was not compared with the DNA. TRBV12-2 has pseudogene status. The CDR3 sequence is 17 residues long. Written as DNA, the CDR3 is TGTGCAAGTCGTCCGCTTTGGACTAGCGGGGAGTGGTGGAAGCAGTACTTC. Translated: CASRPLWTSGEWWKQYF.

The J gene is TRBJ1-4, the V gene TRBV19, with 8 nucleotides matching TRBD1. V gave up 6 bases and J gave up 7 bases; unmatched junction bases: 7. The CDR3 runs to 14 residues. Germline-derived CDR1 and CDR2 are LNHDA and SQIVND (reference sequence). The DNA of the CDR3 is TGTGCCAGTAGCCAGACAGGGGTGACTGAAAAACTGTTTTTT. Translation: CASSQTGVTEKLFF.

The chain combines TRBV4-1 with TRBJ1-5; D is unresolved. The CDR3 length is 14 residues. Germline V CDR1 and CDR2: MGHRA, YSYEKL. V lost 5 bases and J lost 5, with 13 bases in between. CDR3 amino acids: CASSAGRRDQPQHF. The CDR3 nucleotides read TGCGCCAGCAGCGCCGGGAGGCGGGATCAGCCCCAGCATTTT.

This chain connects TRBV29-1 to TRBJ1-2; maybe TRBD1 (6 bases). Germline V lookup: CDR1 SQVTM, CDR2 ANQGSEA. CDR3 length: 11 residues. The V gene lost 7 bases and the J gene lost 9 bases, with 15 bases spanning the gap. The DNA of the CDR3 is TGCAGCGCTCAGGCAGGGGAGAGCTACACCTTC. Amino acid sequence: CSAQAGESYTF.